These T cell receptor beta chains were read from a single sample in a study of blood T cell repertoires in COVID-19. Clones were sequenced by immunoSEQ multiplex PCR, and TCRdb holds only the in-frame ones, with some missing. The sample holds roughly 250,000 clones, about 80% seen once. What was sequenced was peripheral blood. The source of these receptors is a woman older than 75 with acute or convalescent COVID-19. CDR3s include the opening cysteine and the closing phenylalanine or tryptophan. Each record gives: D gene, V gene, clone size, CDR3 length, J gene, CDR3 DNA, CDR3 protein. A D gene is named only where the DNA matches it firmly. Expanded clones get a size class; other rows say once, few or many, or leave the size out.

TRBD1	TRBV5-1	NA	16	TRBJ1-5	TGCGCCAGCAGCCCGGGGGGACAGGGGGCTTATCAGCCCCAGCATTTT	CASSPGGQGAYQPQHF
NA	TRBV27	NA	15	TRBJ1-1	TGTGCCAGCCGTTTGTTTCCTGGAGTGAACACTGAAGCTTTCTTT	CASRLFPGVNTEAFF
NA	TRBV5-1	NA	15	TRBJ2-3	TGCGCCAGCAGCTCGAACAGGCCTTACACAGATACGCAGTATTTT	CASSSNRPYTDTQYF
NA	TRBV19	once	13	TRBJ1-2	TGTGCCAGTAGTTCAGGGAAATTCTATGGCTACACCTTC	CASSSGKFYGYTF
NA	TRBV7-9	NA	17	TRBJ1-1	TGTGCCAGCAGCGCACTAGGAGGTCCAGGCTTGAACACTGAAGCTTTCTTT	CASSALGGPGLNTEAFF
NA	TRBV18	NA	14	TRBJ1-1	TGTGCCAGCTCACCGCGAGAGGGAGGAACTGAAGCTTTCTTT	CASSPREGGTEAFF
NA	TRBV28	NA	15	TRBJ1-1	TGTGCCAGCAGTCCGCGAGAGGTCATGAACACTGAAGCTTTCTTT	CASSPREVMNTEAFF
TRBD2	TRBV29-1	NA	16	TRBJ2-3	TGCAGCGTTGAAGTTTTTAGCGGGGGGGCACCAGATACGCAGTATTTT	CSVEVFSGGAPDTQYF
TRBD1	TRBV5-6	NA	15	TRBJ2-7	TGTGCCAGCAGCCGGAAGGGACAGCTCCTCGGCGAGCAGTACTTC	CASSRKGQLLGEQYF
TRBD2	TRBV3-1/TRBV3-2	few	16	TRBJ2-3	TGTGCCAGCAGCCCGGGACTAGCGGGAGGGTCGGATACGCAGTATTTT	CASSPGLAGGSDTQYF
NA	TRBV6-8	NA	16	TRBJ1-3	TGTGCCAGCAGTTACTACTCAGGGCCGCCTGGAAACACCATATATTTT	CASSYYSGPPGNTIYF
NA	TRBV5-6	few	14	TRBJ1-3	TGTGCCAGCAGCTTGGTTCATCCTGGAAACACCATATATTTT	CASSLVHPGNTIYF
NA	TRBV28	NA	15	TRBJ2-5	TGTGCCAGCAGTTTCTTACTAGTTGGGAAAGAGACCCAGTACTTC	CASSFLLVGKETQYF
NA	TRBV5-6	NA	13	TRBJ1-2	TGTGCCAGCAGCAGGGACTCAACGGGGGGCTACACCTTC	CASSRDSTGGYTF
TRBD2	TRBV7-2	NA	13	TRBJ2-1	TGTGCCAGCAGACCGGGGGGGTTCGATGAGCAGTTCTTC	CASRPGGFDEQFF
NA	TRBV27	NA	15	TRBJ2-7	TGTGCCAGCAGATCGACGATAGGGGGTTTGCACGAGCAGTACTTC	CASRSTIGGLHEQYF
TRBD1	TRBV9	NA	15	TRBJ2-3	TGTGCCAGCAGCGTAGAGGGGGCGCGGGCAGATACGCAGTATTTT	CASSVEGARADTQYF
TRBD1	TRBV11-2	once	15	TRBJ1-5	TGTGCCAGCAGCTTCGGGACAGGGGATCGTCAGCCCCAGCATTTT	CASSFGTGDRQPQHF
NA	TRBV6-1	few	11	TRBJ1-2	TGTGCCAGCGCGGCGGGGCATGGCTACACCTTC	CASAAGHGYTF
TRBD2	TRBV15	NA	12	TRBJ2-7	TGTGCCACCAGTAAGCGGGAGCACGAGCAGTACTTC	CATSKREHEQYF
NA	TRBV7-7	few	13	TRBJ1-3	TGTGCCAGCAGCTTAGGCGGGGGAAACACCATATATTTT	CASSLGGGNTIYF
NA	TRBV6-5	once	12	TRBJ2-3	TGTGCCAGCAGCGACAACACAGATACGCAGTATTTT	CASSDNTDTQYF
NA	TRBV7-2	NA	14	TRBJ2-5	TGTGCCAGCAGCCATTTCGGGGTTTGGGAGACCCAGTACTTC	CASSHFGVWETQYF
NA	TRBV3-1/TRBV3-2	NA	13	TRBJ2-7	TGTGCCAGCAGCCAAGATAAGGGGCTCGAGCAGTACTTC	CASSQDKGLEQYF
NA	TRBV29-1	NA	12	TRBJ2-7	TGCAGCGTTGTTCCGAGCTCCTACGAGCAGTACTTC	CSVVPSSYEQYF
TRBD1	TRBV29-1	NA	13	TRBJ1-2	TGCAGCGTTGACCGGGACAGCGCGGGCGGCTACACCTTC	CSVDRDSAGGYTF
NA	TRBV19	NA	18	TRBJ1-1	TGTGCCAGTAGTCCCCCCACAGGGCTGGGCCCGAAGAACACTGAAGCTTTCTTT	CASSPPTGLGPKNTEAFF
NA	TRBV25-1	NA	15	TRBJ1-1	TGTGCCAGCAGTGAATATCGAGGGATGAACACTGAAGCTTTCTTT	CASSEYRGMNTEAFF
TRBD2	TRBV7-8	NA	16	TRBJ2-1	TGTGCCAGCAGCTTAGTGAAACTAGCGGGGGTCGATGAGCAGTTCTTC	CASSLVKLAGVDEQFF
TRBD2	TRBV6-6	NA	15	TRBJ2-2	TGTGCGACTCGCCAACTAGCGGGGAACACCGGGGAGCTGTTTTTT	CATRQLAGNTGELFF
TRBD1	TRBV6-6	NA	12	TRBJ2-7	TGTGCCAGCAGTCACGACAGGGACGAGCAGTACTTC	CASSHDRDEQYF
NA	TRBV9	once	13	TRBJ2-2	TGTGCCAGCAGGCGGGGTGACACCGGGGAGCTGTTTTTT	CASRRGDTGELFF
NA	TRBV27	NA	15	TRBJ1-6	TGTGCCAGCAGATTAAGACAGGCGGCGGATTCACCCCTCCACTTT	CASRLRQAADSPLHF
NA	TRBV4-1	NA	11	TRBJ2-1	TGCGCCAGCAGCACTAGCTTCGAGCAGTTCTTC	CASSTSFEQFF
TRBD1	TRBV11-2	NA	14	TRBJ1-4	TGTGCCAGCACGCCGACAGGGATGGGAGAAAAACTGTTTTTT	CASTPTGMGEKLFF
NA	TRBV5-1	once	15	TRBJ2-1	TGCGCCAGCCATTATATAGCCGGCTCCTACAATGAGCAGTTCTTC	CASHYIAGSYNEQFF